The present T cell receptor (beta chain) was sequenced within a study of CD8+ T cells in alopecia areata. Study-wide findings and caveats: Relative to mice, TCR sharing across patients was less clear, a difference possibly HLA-related.

The V gene lost 2 bases and the J gene lost 0 bases, with 7 bases spanning the gap. The CDR3 sequence is 14 residues long. CDR1 MNHEY and CDR2 SMNVEV come from the germline V gene (reference sequence). This clone was seen a few times. Its antigen is unidentified. Treatment specified: oral pan-JAK inhibitor, 5-10 mg twice daily. Punch biopsies of lesional scalp, plus peripheral blood, were taken from alopecia areata patients. Extracted from the samples, RNA was reverse transcribed into cDNA to serve as the sequencing template. Sequencing used immunoSEQ multiplex PCR; TCRdb keeps in-frame clones, though not all of them. The sample has over 150,000 clones; roughly 61% are singletons.

J is TRBJ1-1 and V is TRBV27; unclear D gene. This TCR derives from a human donor with alopecia areata. The input for sequencing was CD8+ T cells sorted from blood, taken at week 24, from a patient treated with tofacitinib. The CDR3 spells CASSLSRLNTEAFF. The CDR3 region has the DNA TGTGCCAGCAGTTTAAGTCGGCTGAACACTGAAGCTTTCTTT.